This T cell receptor (beta chain) originates from a study of CD8 T cells in Susac syndrome. Sequencing of TCR beta drew on CD8+ and CD4+ T cells from blood. After extraction with the RNeasy kit, roughly 0.45 to 1 ug of the RNA was reverse transcribed using random hexamers. TCRdb analysed the immunoSEQ multiplex PCR reads with MiXCR anew, one entry per CDR3 protein. The sample holds nearly 200,000 distinct CDR3 sequences, roughly 95% seen once. The study, taken as a whole, reports: As the study acknowledged, the number of individuals in its TCR sequencing and HLA analysis was relatively small.

As for this clonotype: Its antigen is unidentified.

The sequencing sample was made of CD4+ T cells from PBMCs. This receptor was taken from a human donor with multiple sclerosis.

The CDR3 DNA sequence: TGTGCCAGCAGCCAGCGACAGGACTCTGTCGCTTTCTTT. Translation gives CASSQRQDSVAFF. The gene calls are TRBV3-1 and TRBJ1-1; maybe TRBD1 (6 bases). The germline CDR1 and CDR2 sequences are LGHDT and YNNKEL (reference sequence). V gave up 3 bases and J gave up 11 bases, with 16 bases separating them. The CDR3 has 13 residues.